This TCR beta chain was sequenced for a study of radiotherapy plus CTLA-4 blockade in lung cancer (dated by TCRdb to the late 2010s). Turning to the overall study: Objective responses were observed in 15% to 20% of enrolled patients, and disease control was achieved in less than 35%. Study-wide findings and limitations: After treatment with radiotherapy and ipilimumab, TCR clones that came from tumors expanded in the peripheral blood. The strongest predictors of response, as reported, were early dynamic changes in blood T cell clones along with a rise in serum interferon-beta after radiation.

The study evaluated CTLA-4 blockade (ipilimumab) given together with focal radiation therapy in patients who had chemo-refractory metastatic non-small-cell lung cancer. Taken from cysteine to phenylalanine, the CDR3 has 14 residues. Only the CDR3 DNA is retained, 42 bases long and in frame from the first base. From a lookup of the germline V gene (reference sequence), CDR1 and CDR2 are PRHDT and FYEKMQ. Ends trimmed: V by 3 bases, J by 5 bases; bases unmatched to a gene: 5. As to this clone: The antigen it binds to is not known. The sample holds no much larger clone one base away, and base qualities are not on file.

Library method: the immunoSEQ multiplex PCR assay. TCRdb stores this immuneACCESS table with in-frame sequences only. Part of the clones is absent; in the studies checked, under half of the shortfall reflects unresolved V genes, and no reason is known for the rest. A total of 58,000 or so clones appear in this sample, roughly four fifths of them only once. Roughly 17% of the sample is in the top ten clones. The rearrangement joined TRBV13 to TRBJ2-5; the central 8 bases match TRBD1. The receptor comes from a human donor with non-small cell lung cancer who had a complete response to radiotherapy plus ipilimumab. Material: peripheral blood, obtained from a patient treated with radiotherapy plus ipilimumab. The nucleotide sequence reads as follows: TGTGCCAGCAGCTTGACAGGGGAGTGGGAGACCCAGTACTTC. It is translated as CASSLTGEWETQYF.